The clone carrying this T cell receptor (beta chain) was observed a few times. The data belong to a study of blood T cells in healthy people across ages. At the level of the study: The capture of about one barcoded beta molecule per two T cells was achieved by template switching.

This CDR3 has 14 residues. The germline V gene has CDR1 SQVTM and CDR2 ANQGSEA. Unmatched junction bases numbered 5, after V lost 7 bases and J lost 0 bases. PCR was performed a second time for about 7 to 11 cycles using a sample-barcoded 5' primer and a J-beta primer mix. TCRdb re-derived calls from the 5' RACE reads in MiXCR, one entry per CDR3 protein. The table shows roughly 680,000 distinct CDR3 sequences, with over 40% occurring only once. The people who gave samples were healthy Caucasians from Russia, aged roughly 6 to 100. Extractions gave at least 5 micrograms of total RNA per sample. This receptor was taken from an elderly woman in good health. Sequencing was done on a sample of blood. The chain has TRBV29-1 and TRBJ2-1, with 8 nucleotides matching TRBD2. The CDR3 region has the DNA TGCAGCGGAAGCGGGAGAAGCTCCTACAATGAGCAGTTCTTC. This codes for CSGSGRSSYNEQFF.